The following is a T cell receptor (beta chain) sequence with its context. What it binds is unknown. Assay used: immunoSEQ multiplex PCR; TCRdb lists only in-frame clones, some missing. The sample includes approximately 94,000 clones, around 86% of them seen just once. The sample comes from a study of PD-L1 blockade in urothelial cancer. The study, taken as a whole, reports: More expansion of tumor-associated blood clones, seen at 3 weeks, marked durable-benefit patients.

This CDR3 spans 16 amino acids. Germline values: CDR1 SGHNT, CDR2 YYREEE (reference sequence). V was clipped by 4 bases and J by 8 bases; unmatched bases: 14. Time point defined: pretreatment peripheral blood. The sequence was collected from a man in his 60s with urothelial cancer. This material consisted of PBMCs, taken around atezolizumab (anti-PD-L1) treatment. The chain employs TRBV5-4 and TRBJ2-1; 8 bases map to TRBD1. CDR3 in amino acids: CASSPGPGTGADEQFF. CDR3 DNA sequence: TGTGCCAGCAGCCCCGGGCCCGGGACAGGCGCCGATGAGCAGTTCTTC.